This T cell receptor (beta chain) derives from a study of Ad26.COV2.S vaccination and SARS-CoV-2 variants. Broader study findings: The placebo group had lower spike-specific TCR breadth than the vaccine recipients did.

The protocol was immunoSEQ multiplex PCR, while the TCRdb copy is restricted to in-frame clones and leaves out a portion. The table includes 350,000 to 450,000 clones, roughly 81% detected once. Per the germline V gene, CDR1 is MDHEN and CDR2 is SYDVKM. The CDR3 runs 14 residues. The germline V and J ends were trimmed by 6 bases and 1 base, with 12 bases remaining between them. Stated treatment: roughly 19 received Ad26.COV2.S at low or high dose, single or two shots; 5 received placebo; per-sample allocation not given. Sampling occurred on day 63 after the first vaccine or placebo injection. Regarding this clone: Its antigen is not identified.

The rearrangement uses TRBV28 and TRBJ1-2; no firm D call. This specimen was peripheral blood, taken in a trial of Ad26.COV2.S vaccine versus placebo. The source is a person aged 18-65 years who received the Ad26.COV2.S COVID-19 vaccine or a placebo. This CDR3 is CASRPGGGNYGYTF. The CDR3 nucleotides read TGTGCCAGCAGGCCGGGAGGAGGTAACTATGGCTACACCTTC.